The present TCR beta chain was sequenced within a study of T cells in localized non-small cell lung cancer. Study results and caveats: The appearance of a median 57 of the top 100 tumor clones was seen in adjacent lung.

This clone was picked up a small number of times. Its target is unknown. Using immunoSEQ multiplex PCR, the repertoire was profiled, and TCRdb retains in-frame clones only, with some absent. This table has 50,000 or so clones, approximately 82% appearing once. The clonotype was recovered from a female donor older than 55 with stage II squamous cell lung carcinoma. Material: peripheral blood, obtained before any cancer treatment.

The CDR3: CASSQGTSGGSTQYF. For the CDR3, the DNA is TGTGCCAGCAGCCAAGGGACTAGCGGGGGGTCGACCCAGTACTTC. This chain links TRBV4-2 with TRBJ2-5; 14 bases match TRBD2. The CDR3 is 15 amino acids. Germline V lookup: CDR1 LGHNA, CDR2 YNFKEQ. V lost 1 base to trimming and J lost 7 bases; unmatched junction nucleotides: 2.